This TCR beta chain was found in a study of cytomegalovirus exposure and HLA in healthy donors. CDR1 SGHRS and CDR2 YFSETQ come from the germline V gene. CDR3 length equals 14 residues. Trimming took off 1 base at V and 5 bases at J, with 12 bases between the two ends. Study-wide points: Cytomegalovirus status, reportedly, was diagnosed with high specificity and sensitivity by the classifier. Most TCR beta V segments were productive about 90% or about 30% of the time in an earlier analysis.

This clone showed up just a few times. Its antigen is unidentified. Healthy bone marrow donors formed the donor group. With 60 Vbeta and 13 Jbeta primers, the PCR was carried out. Generated by immunoSEQ multiplex PCR, the TCRdb table keeps only in-frame clones and is missing some. Here the sample spans 100,000 to 150,000 clones, approximately 8.9% being singletons. The sample comprised PBMCs. The receptor's source is a woman aged 40 to 49 in good health and CMV-seropositive. V and J are TRBV5-1 and TRBJ2-5; D remains ambiguous. CDR3 DNA sequence: TGCGCCAGCAGCTTGACTACCGTCCGGGAGACCCAGTACTTC. Amino acids: CASSLTTVRETQYF.